The 2 T cell receptor beta chains presented below share a single source sample, sequenced in a study of blood T cell repertoires in COVID-19. Data came from immunoSEQ multiplex PCR; TCRdb stores just in-frame clones and leaves some out. The sample has over 250,000 clones; 85% are singletons. Sequenced input: peripheral blood. The receptors originated from a human donor in a cohort sampled during active COVID-19.

Only one count was recorded for this clone. The rearrangement links TRBV4-2 to TRBJ1-5; D is perhaps TRBD1 (5 bases). This CDR3 has 15 amino acids. Trimming removed 0 bases at V and 7 bases at J, with 13 bases between. Germline CDR1 LGHNA, CDR2 YNFKEQ. CDR3 loop: CASSQDQGSGQPQHF. Written as DNA, the CDR3 is TGTGCCAGCAGCCAAGATCAGGGTTCAGGGCAGCCCCAGCATTTT.

V gene TRBV7-2 combines with J gene TRBJ2-1; maybe TRBD2 (5 bases). V lost 6 bases and J 1 base, leaving 16 bases between the germline ends. The CDR3 loop spans 16 amino acids. Germline loops: CDR1 SGHTA, CDR2 FQGNSA. The CDR3 loop is CASRAIGLTSYNEQFF. CDR3 coding DNA: TGTGCCAGCAGGGCAATCGGACTGACTTCCTACAATGAGCAGTTCTTC.